What follows are 27 T cell receptor beta chains derived from one specimen sequenced in a study of T cell repertoires in cytomegalovirus infection. TCRdb passed the reads through MiXCR, listing each CDR3 protein once. The sample holds approximately 250,000 distinct CDR3 sequences; approximately 7% are singletons and the top ten take about 6.3%. Sequenced: PBMCs. The receptors stem from a human donor in good health (CMV status not recorded). Some clones in this sample may be carry-over from other donors' samples.

In this sample, this clonotype turned up many times. The rearrangement joins TRBV20-1 to TRBJ2-3, with a weak D call TRBD2 (6 bases). From germline, CDR1 is DFQATT and CDR2 SNEGSKA (reference sequence). Trimming left V 0 bases short and J 6 bases short, with 16 bases between. This CDR3 contains 15 residues. The CDR3 bases are TGCAGTGCTAGAGATCGGGCGGGGTCCTATGATACGCAGTATTTT. Translating it yields CSARDRAGSYDTQYF.

This clonotype has a count of ten or more. The gene calls are TRBV12-3 or TRBV12-4 and TRBJ1-1, with D possibly TRBD1 on 5 matching bases. CDR3 length: 16 amino acids. V dropped 3 bases and J dropped 0 bases, with 14 bases sitting between them. In DNA form, the CDR3 reads TGTGCCAGCAGTTTCGGACGGGACGCCGTGAACACTGAAGCTTTCTTT. Translated, it gives CASSFGRDAVNTEAFF.

This clonotype was found many times. The V gene is TRBV12-3 or TRBV12-4, the J gene TRBJ1-1, with D unresolved. Trimming removed 8 bases from V and 3 bases from J, with 13 bases in between. The CDR3 runs 13 residues. The CDR3 region is CASALKADTEAFF. The CDR3 bases are TGTGCCAGCGCCCTTAAGGCAGACACTGAAGCTTTCTTT.

This clonotype was observed at least ten times. The chain combines TRBV6-2 or TRBV6-3 with TRBJ2-1; D is ambiguous. Trimming removed 4 bases from V and 9 bases from J, with 16 bases in between. Germline V gene sequence: CDR1 MNHEY, CDR2 SVGEGT. The CDR3 spans 14 residues. CDR3 nucleotide sequence: TGTGCCAGCAGTTTAATGTCTTCTCTGGGTGAGCAGTTCTTC. The encoded protein is CASSLMSSLGEQFF.

This clonotype was seen repeatedly, ten times or more. Here the CDR3 DNA reads TGCAGTGCTAGAGACATCCGAATGGGGACGGTGAACATTCAGTACTTC. Amino acids: CSARDIRMGTVNIQYF. The chain combines TRBV20-1 with TRBJ2-4, with D tentatively TRBD1 or TRBD2 (5 bases each). CDR3 length: 16 residues. V shed 0 bases and J shed 7 bases, with 19 bases lying between them. Germline CDR1 and CDR2: DFQATT and SNEGSKA (reference sequence).

This clonotype was counted many times. The chain has TRBV7-2 and TRBJ2-1, with D unresolved. Trimming took 3 bases from V and 7 from J, leaving 13 bases between them. Per the germline V gene, CDR1 is SGHTA and CDR2 is FQGNSA. The CDR3 is made up of 14 amino acids. CDR3 sequence (DNA): TGTGCCAGCAGCTTGGAAAGTCCGATTAATGAGCAGTTCTTC. Amino acid sequence: CASSLESPINEQFF. The full variable domain, rest sourced from reference TRBV7-2 and TRBJ2-1, is GAGVSQSPSNKVTEKGKDVELRCDPISGHTALYWYRQSLGQGLEFLIYFQGNSAPDKSGLPSDRFSAERTGGSVSTLTIQRTQQEDSAVYLCASSLESPINEQFFGPGTRLTVL.

This clonotype was detected ten times or more. CDR3 DNA: TGTGCCAGCGGGGCAGGGACCTATAATTCACCCCTCCACTTT. It is translated as CASGAGTYNSPLHF. The rearrangement uses TRBV6-5 and TRBJ1-6; weak D call: TRBD1 (5 bases). Trimming removed 8 bases from V and 2 bases from J, with 10 bases in between. This CDR3 contains 14 residues. CDR1 MNHEY and CDR2 SVGAGI come from the germline V gene.

This clonotype occurred many times. The chain uses TRBV10-3 and TRBJ1-5; no reliable D call. This CDR3 contains 12 residues. CDR1 is ENHRY, CDR2 SYGVKD, per germline. V shed 6 bases and J shed 1 base, with 4 bases lying between them. CDR3 DNA sequence: TGTGCCATCAGGGACAGCAATCAGCCCCAGCATTTT. It specifies CAIRDSNQPQHF.

The rearrangement uses TRBV29-1 and TRBJ1-2, with 8 bases aligning to TRBD1. Unmatched junction bases numbered 9, after V lost 3 bases and J lost 6 bases. The CDR3 has 14 residues. In germline, CDR1 is SQVTM, CDR2 ANQGSEA. The chain's CDR3 is CSVERQGAGDGYTF. The CDR3 DNA reads TGCAGCGTTGAGCGGCAGGGGGCTGGAGATGGCTACACCTTC. The full variable domain, its missing parts supplied by reference TRBV29-1 and TRBJ1-2, is SAVISQKPSRDICQRGTSLTIQCQVDSQVTMMFWYRQQPGQSLTLIATANQGSEATYESGFVIDKFPISRPNLTFSTLTVSNMSPEDSSIYLCSVERQGAGDGYTFGSGTRLTVV.

The genes are TRBV3-1 and TRBJ1-1; D might be TRBD1 (6 bases). The V end lost 0 bases, the J end lost 3 bases, and 8 bases lay between the germline ends. Germline V CDR1 and CDR2: LGHDT, YNNKEL (reference sequence). The CDR3 length is 14 residues. The CDR3 bases are TGTGCCAGCAGCCAAGAACAGGGTTACACTGAAGCTTTCTTT. It yields the protein CASSQEQGYTEAFF. The full variable domain, in which reference TRBV3-1 and TRBJ1-1 provide the parts outside the CDR3, is DTAVSQTPKYLVTQMGNDKSIKCEQNLGHDTMYWYKQDSKKFLKIMFSYNNKELIINETVPNRFSPKSPDKAHLNLHINSLELGDSAVYFCASSQEQGYTEAFFGQGTRLTVV.

The V gene is TRBV29-1, the J gene TRBJ1-6; D remains ambiguous. Germline values: CDR1 SQVTM, CDR2 ANQGSEA. V lost 4 bases to trimming and J lost 4 bases, with 8 bases between them. The CDR3 runs to 13 residues. DNA for the CDR3: TGCAGCGTTGCGGCAGAGTATAATTCACCCCTCCACTTT. Translated, it gives CSVAAEYNSPLHF.

This clonotype came up many times. V and J are TRBV19 and TRBJ2-6; D is possibly TRBD1 (6 bases). This CDR3 spans 17 amino acids. Germline V gene sequence: CDR1 LNHDA, CDR2 SQIVND (reference sequence). V was trimmed by 5 bases and J by 0 bases, leaving 14 bases between them. This chain's CDR3 is CASSPRTVSSGANVLTF. The CDR3 region has the DNA TGTGCCAGTAGTCCCCGGACAGTCAGCTCTGGGGCCAACGTCCTGACTTTC.

This clonotype was found many times. V and J are TRBV7-8 and TRBJ1-1; D uncertain. This CDR3 has 14 amino acids. Germline CDR1 reads SGHVS; CDR2 reads FQNEAQ. The germline V and J ends were trimmed by 0 bases and 4 bases, with 9 bases remaining between them. This chain's CDR3 is CASSLAPVGTEAFF. CDR3 DNA: TGTGCCAGCAGCTTAGCGCCGGTGGGCACTGAAGCTTTCTTT.

This clonotype was observed at least ten times. The chain employs TRBV10-3 and TRBJ1-2; 7 bases match TRBD1. The CDR3 has 14 amino acids. Trimming cost V 0 bases and J 7 bases; bases outside gene matches: 5. Germline V gene data show CDR1 as ENHRY and CDR2 as SYGVKD. The CDR3 nucleotides are TGTGCCATCAGTGAGTCGGGAGGGGGCGGTGGCTACACCTTC. This gives the protein CAISESGGGGGYTF.

There are many counts of this clonotype. The chain has TRBV7-3 and TRBJ2-3, with D perhaps TRBD2 (7 bases). Germline V gene sequence: CDR1 SGHTA, CDR2 FQGTGA. The CDR3 runs 16 residues. Trimming pared 5 bases from V and 4 bases from J, leaving 19 bases between. The CDR3 DNA follows: TGTGCCAGCAGCCCCGGAGTAAGGGGGGGTCCAGATACGCAGTATTTT. Its translation is CASSPGVRGGPDTQYF.

There are many counts of this clonotype. The V and J genes are TRBV7-9 and TRBJ2-1; 9 nucleotides align to TRBD2. CDR1 is SEHNR and CDR2 is FQNEAQ in the germline V gene (reference sequence). CDR3 length equals 18 residues. The trim removed 5 bases at V and 3 bases at J, leaving 14 bases unmatched. The CDR3 sequence is CASSPPWRGGGFYNEQFF. DNA for the CDR3: TGTGCCAGCAGCCCCCCTTGGCGGGGGGGCGGGTTCTACAATGAGCAGTTCTTC.

Many counts were recorded for this clonotype. The chain has TRBV2 and TRBJ2-6; D could derive from TRBD1 or TRBD2 (5 bases each). CDR1 and CDR2 from the germline V gene are SNHLY and FYNNEI. Trimming pared 8 bases from V and 1 base from J, leaving 27 bases between. The CDR3 is 20 amino acids. CDR3 coding DNA: TGTGCCAGCTCCTCGGGACCCCATGTGACTGGACGTTCTGGGGCCAACGTCCTGACTTTC. It yields the protein CASSSGPHVTGRSGANVLTF.

This clonotype was seen at least ten times. The chain recombines TRBV28 with TRBJ2-5; TRBD2 agrees at 13 bases. CDR1 and CDR2 (germline): MDHEN, SYDVKM. The length of the CDR3 is 18 residues. V gave up 5 bases and J gave up 0 bases; unmatched junction bases: 9. The CDR3 DNA is TGTGCCAGCAGTCCCCCGGGACTAGCGGGGAGGTACCAAGAGACCCAGTACTTC. Its translation is CASSPPGLAGRYQETQYF.

This clonotype occurred many times. The V and J genes are TRBV2 and TRBJ2-3, with D tentatively TRBD2 (5 bases). The CDR3 loop spans 15 amino acids. Germline V lookup: CDR1 SNHLY, CDR2 FYNNEI. V lost 5 bases to trimming and J lost 3 bases, with 15 bases between them. Written as DNA, the CDR3 is TGTGCCAGCAGTTGGGAGAGCGGTTGGACAGATACGCAGTATTTT. Its translation: CASSWESGWTDTQYF.

Only a few counts were recorded for this clonotype. The chain is built from TRBV20-1 and TRBJ1-6, with TRBD1 identical over 7 bases. V shed 6 bases and J 10 bases; nucleotides not matched to a gene: 12. This CDR3 comprises 14 residues. CDR1 and CDR2 from the germline V gene are DFQATT and SNEGSKA (reference sequence). In nucleotides, the CDR3 is TGCAGTGCGGAAGCTCCAGGGGGAAGGTCACCCCTCCACTTT. As protein: CSAEAPGGRSPLHF.

This clonotype has at least ten counts. The chain carries TRBV10-3 and TRBJ2-7; possibly TRBD2 for D (5 bases). Germline V gene data show CDR1 as ENHRY and CDR2 as SYGVKD. This CDR3 has 16 residues. V lost 0 bases, J lost 5 bases, and 17 bases lay in between. CDR3 residues: CAISESNLLGVHEQYF. CDR3 DNA sequence: TGTGCCATCAGTGAGTCTAACCTACTCGGGGTCCACGAGCAGTACTTC.

The table lists this clonotype with many counts. This rearrangement joins TRBV20-1 to TRBJ2-1; tentatively, D is TRBD1 or TRBD2 (7 bases each). The CDR3 contains 16 residues. Germline values: CDR1 DFQATT, CDR2 SNEGSKA (reference sequence). V lost 2 bases and J lost 2, with 16 bases in between. The CDR3 sequence is CSARTQGGRTYNEQFF. CDR3 in DNA: TGCAGTGCTAGAACCCAGGGGGGGCGGACCTACAATGAGCAGTTCTTC.

Many counts were recorded for this clonotype. CDR3 DNA sequence: TGTGCCAGCAGCTTGGGCCGACGGGCGAGAGGTCAAGAGACCCAGTACTTC. Protein sequence: CASSLGRRARGQETQYF. This chain uses TRBV5-6 with TRBJ2-5; no clear D. Germline CDR1 reads SGHDT; CDR2 reads YYEEEE. V dropped 0 bases and J dropped 2 bases, with 17 bases sitting between them. The CDR3 is 17 amino acids.

There are many counts of this clonotype. V gene TRBV4-3 combines with J gene TRBJ1-2; D is ambiguous. The CDR3 sequence is 15 residues long. Germline V gene lookup returns CDR1 LGHNA and CDR2 YSLEER. V dropped 0 bases and J dropped 1 base, with 9 bases sitting between them. The CDR3 protein is CASSQDGGNNYGYTF. CDR3 sequence (DNA): TGCGCCAGCAGCCAAGATGGCGGGAATAACTATGGCTACACCTTC.

This clonotype was picked up many times. The chain combines TRBV7-9 with TRBJ2-7, with 7 nucleotides matching TRBD1. V lost 7 bases, J lost 2 bases, and 8 bases stayed unmatched. This CDR3 comprises 14 residues. CDR1 SEHNR and CDR2 FQNEAQ come from the germline V gene (reference sequence). This CDR3 is CASTATGSAYEQYF. CDR3 coding DNA: TGTGCCAGCACCGCGACAGGGTCAGCCTACGAGCAGTACTTC. The complete variable domain, with remaining parts taken from reference TRBV7-9 and TRBJ2-7, reads DTGVSQNPRHKITKRGQNVTFRCDPISEHNRLYWYRQTLGQGPEFLTYFQNEAQLEKSRLLSDRFSAERPKGSFSTLEIQRTEQGDSAMYLCASTATGSAYEQYFGPGTRLTVT.

V usage is TRBV12-3 or TRBV12-4 and J usage is TRBJ2-1, with TRBD2 matching 7 bases. Trimming cost V 7 bases and J 0 bases; bases outside gene matches: 6. This CDR3 comprises 15 residues. The CDR3, as DNA: TGTGCCAGCATTTACGGGGGGAGCTCCTACAATGAGCAGTTCTTC. It codes for CASIYGGSSYNEQFF.

Many counts were recorded for this clonotype. This sequence joins TRBV19 and TRBJ2-5, with D perhaps TRBD1 (6 bases). Trimming removed 3 bases from V and 5 bases from J, with 13 bases in between. Germline V gene lookup returns CDR1 LNHDA and CDR2 SQIVND (reference sequence). The CDR3 is made up of 14 amino acids. This chain's CDR3 is CASSINRVSETQYF. The CDR3 region has the DNA TGTGCCAGTAGTATCAACAGGGTATCGGAGACCCAGTACTTC.